This T cell receptor beta chain derives from a study of fetal regulatory T cell absence and autoimmunity. The V gene lost 0 bases and the J gene lost 4 bases, with 12 bases spanning the gap. Germline V gene data show CDR1 as GTSNPN and CDR2 as SVGIG (reference sequence). The CDR3 spans 14 residues. Repertoires were generated with immunoSEQ multiplex PCR, while TCRdb's copy carries only in-frame clones and drops some. The sample lists 85,000 to 100,000 clones; more than 70% were seen once. The TCR was taken from a male donor with IPEX syndrome. The source material was pancreas tissue. The chain couples TRBV30 to TRBJ1-2; D gene uncertain. Here the CDR3 DNA reads TGTGCCTGGAGTGTTCGGAAGGTGTCCTATGGCTACACCTTC. Protein product: CAWSVRKVSYGYTF.